This T cell receptor beta chain was identified in a study of T-cell reconstitution after alpha-beta-depleted transplantation in children. Overall study findings and caveats: Where some patients showed high TCRbeta diversity at day 60, it came from recipient T cells and thymic progenitors that had survived. Where alpha-beta T cells came from about two months after transplant was reportedly several hundred expanded graft clones. T-cell numbers and diversity, one year after transplant, stemmed largely from T cells that were newly produced.

There are a few counts of this clonotype. Its antigen remains unknown. Germline CDR1 reads MNHEY; CDR2 reads SMNVEV (reference sequence). This CDR3 is built from 19 residues. The V end lost 7 bases, the J end lost 4 bases, and 29 bases lay between the germline ends. Unique molecular identifiers were incorporated during preparation of the TCRbeta library. TCRdb reanalysed the PCR reads using MiXCR and keeps one entry per CDR3 protein. Among some 600,000 distinct CDR3 sequences, about an eighth were seen once, and the ten largest hold over 2%. This TCR came from a male patient between 5 and 17 years old who had a stem cell transplant for acute myeloid leukemia, so the T cells may come from the graft donor. This chain connects TRBV27 to TRBJ2-1; a weak D match, TRBD2 (6 bases). The material was PBMCs, mostly from graft donor cells, obtained 360 days after TCRalphabeta/CD19-depleted stem cell transplant. In DNA form, the CDR3 reads TGTGCCAGCAATCTGCGCGCGGCTTCGGGACTTCAACTTTACAATGAGCAGTTCTTC. Translated, it gives CASNLRAASGLQLYNEQFF.